What follows are 19 T cell receptor beta chains derived from one specimen sequenced in a study of neurological immune-mediated disorders. TCRdb called the 5' RACE reads again in MiXCR, with one record for every CDR3 protein. The repertoire has approximately 36,000 distinct CDR3 sequences, more than 9.5% of them found once; the top ten carry about 4%. Noted time point: technical triplicate 1. The sample was PBMCs. The receptors here all came from a man aged 55 to 69 with HTLV-1-associated myelopathy (HAM/TSP).

This clonotype was recorded many times. The rearrangement joins TRBV7-9 to TRBJ1-2, with 7 bases aligning to TRBD1. The length of the CDR3 is 13 residues. The trim removed 0 bases at V and 6 bases at J, leaving 1 base unmatched. Germline V gives CDR1 SEHNR, CDR2 FQNEAQ (reference sequence). CDR3 in DNA: TGTGCCAGCAGCTTAGCAGGGGGCAATGGCTACACCTTC. Translated, it gives CASSLAGGNGYTF.

This clonotype was counted only a few times. This chain joins TRBV7-2 and TRBJ2-7; 8 bases are shared with TRBD2. Germline-derived CDR1 and CDR2 are SGHTA and FQGNSA. This CDR3 region has 15 residues. The V and J ends lost 4 bases and 2 bases, in that order; junction bases with no gene match: 7. DNA of the CDR3: TGTGCCAGCAGCTCTGGAGCGGGAGCCCCCTACGAGCAGTACTTC. Its translation is CASSSGAGAPYEQYF.

This clonotype was found many times. The rearrangement joins TRBV13 to TRBJ2-7; TRBD2 matches 15 bases. Germline CDR1 reads PRHDT; CDR2 reads FYEKMQ (reference sequence). There are 15 residues in the CDR3. The V gene end was trimmed by 5 bases and the J gene end by 5 bases; junction bases not matched to a gene: 4. This CDR3 reads CASSPWTSGRDEQYF. CDR3 in DNA: TGTGCCAGCAGCCCCTGGACTAGCGGGAGGGACGAGCAGTACTTC.

This clonotype came up many times. The chain recombines TRBV29-1 with TRBJ1-2; 7 bases align to TRBD1. CDR1 SQVTM and CDR2 ANQGSEA come from the germline V gene. The length of the CDR3 is 13 residues. V lost 7 bases to trimming and J lost 1 base; unmatched junction nucleotides: 6. In DNA form, the CDR3 reads TGCAGCGCTACGGGGACAGATAACTATGGCTACACCTTC. Translated: CSATGTDNYGYTF.

This clonotype was counted ten times or more. The chain couples TRBV5-1 to TRBJ2-1; the match to TRBD1 covers 9 bases. The CDR3 contains 15 residues. The V gene end was trimmed by 3 bases and the J gene end by 6 bases; junction bases not matched to a gene: 7. The germline gives CDR1 SGHRS, CDR2 YFSETQ. The CDR3 DNA reads TGCGCCAGCAGCTCACAGGGGGCGTCGGTCAATGAGCAGTTCTTC. Translation: CASSSQGASVNEQFF.

This clonotype was detected only once. The chain has TRBV5-1 and TRBJ2-5; tentative D call: TRBD1 (5 bases). This CDR3 contains 15 residues. Germline CDR1 reads SGHRS; CDR2 reads YFSETQ. V lost 1 base and J lost 5, with 15 bases in between. The CDR3 DNA reads TGCGCCAGCAGCTTGTCGACAGTACTCCATGAGACCCAGTACTTC. It encodes CASSLSTVLHETQYF.

Ten or more counts support this clonotype. This chain uses TRBV27 with TRBJ1-6; D uncertain. Germline CDR1 and CDR2: MNHEY and SMNVEV (reference sequence). V was trimmed by 2 bases and J by 14 bases, leaving 19 bases between them. The CDR3 contains 15 residues. Written as DNA, the CDR3 is TGTGCCAGCAGTTTAGGCGTTTCGGGAGGTTTAGCCCTCCACTTT. It specifies CASSLGVSGGLALHF.

This clonotype was observed at least ten times. This chain connects TRBV19 to TRBJ2-7; no reliable D call. The CDR3 spans 11 residues. The germline V gene has CDR1 LNHDA and CDR2 SQIVND (reference sequence). V gave up 7 bases and J gave up 5 bases, with 9 bases separating them. The CDR3 coding sequence is TGTGCCAGTAAAGGTTGGGACGAGCAGTACTTC. It encodes CASKGWDEQYF.

In its sample, this clonotype was seen many times. The CDR3 here is CASSQVWTSGSGEQFF. The CDR3 region has the DNA TGTGCCAGCAGCCAAGTTTGGACTAGCGGGAGCGGTGAGCAGTTCTTC. The chain uses TRBV3-1 and TRBJ2-1; 13 bases are shared with TRBD2. The length of the CDR3 is 16 residues. The V segment lost 1 base and the J segment 9 bases; nucleotides outside the gene matches: 6. Germline CDR1 is LGHDT and CDR2 is YNNKEL (reference sequence).

This clonotype was detected ten times or more. The gene calls are TRBV20-1 and TRBJ1-2; weak D call: TRBD1 (5 bases). In germline, CDR1 is DFQATT, CDR2 SNEGSKA (reference sequence). CDR3 size: 11 residues. V lost 3 bases to trimming and J lost 6 bases, with 8 bases between them. The CDR3 region is CSASREDGYTF. In DNA, the CDR3 is TGCAGTGCTAGCAGGGAAGATGGCTACACCTTC.

This clonotype was seen repeatedly, ten times or more. This chain uses TRBV20-1 with TRBJ2-5; D gene uncertain. This CDR3 region has 10 residues. The ends were cut back, 0 bases at V and 5 bases at J, with 1 base in the middle. Germline values: CDR1 DFQATT, CDR2 SNEGSKA (reference sequence). As DNA, the CDR3 is TGCAGTGCTAGAGAGGAGACCCAGTACTTC. It codes for CSAREETQYF.

This clonotype came up many times. The J gene is TRBJ1-2, the V gene TRBV20-1; 7 nucleotides agree with TRBD1. The ends lost 0 bases at V and 4 bases at J; junction bases unmatched: 5. Germline lookup yields CDR1 DFQATT and CDR2 SNEGSKA (reference sequence). There are 14 residues in the CDR3. The CDR3, as DNA: TGCAGTGCTAGAGATCAGGGGGGCGGCTATGGCTACACCTTC. This encodes CSARDQGGGYGYTF.

The rearrangement joins TRBV18 to TRBJ2-2; D may be TRBD1 (5 bases). V was clipped by 4 bases and J by 4 bases, with 10 bases between them. Germline loops: CDR1 KGHSH, CDR2 LQKENI. The CDR3 consists of 14 residues. The DNA of the CDR3 is TGTGCCAGCTCACTATCAGACAGCACCGGGGAGCTGTTTTTT. Amino acid sequence: CASSLSDSTGELFF. The complete variable domain, with remaining parts taken from reference TRBV18 and TRBJ2-2, reads NAGVMQNPRHLVRRRGQEARLRCSPMKGHSHVYWYRQLPEEGLKFMVYLQKENIIDESGMPKERFSAEFPKEGPSILRIQQVVRGDSAAYFCASSLSDSTGELFFGEGSRLTVL.

This chain connects TRBV20-1 to TRBJ1-2; 7 bases line up with TRBD1. The CDR3 has 14 amino acids. Unmatched junction bases numbered 13, after V lost 4 bases and J lost 8 bases. The germline V gene encodes CDR1 DFQATT and CDR2 SNEGSKA (reference sequence). In DNA form, the CDR3 reads TGCAGTGCTACCACGCCACAGGGGAAGAAGGGCTACACCTTC. Translating it yields CSATTPQGKKGYTF.

The sample holds many counts of this clonotype. The chain has TRBV4-2 and TRBJ2-1; 7 bases fit TRBD1. This CDR3 has 15 amino acids. V shed 1 base and J 5 bases; nucleotides not matched to a gene: 5. Germline V lookup: CDR1 LGHNA, CDR2 YNFKEQ. The CDR3 reads CASSQVSGGNNEQFF. The CDR3 DNA sequence: TGTGCCAGCAGCCAAGTGTCAGGGGGTAACAATGAGCAGTTCTTC.

This clonotype was counted many times. It may be a read error: a sequence one base away is much more abundant. This chain links TRBV14 with TRBJ1-2; D is unresolved. Germline V gene data show CDR1 as SGHDN and CDR2 as FVKESK. V was cut by 0 bases and J by 7 bases, with 12 bases left in between. CDR3 length equals 14 residues. The CDR3 DNA is TGTGCCAGCAGCCAAGATCAGGCTTCGGGTGGCTACACCTTC. Translated, it gives CASSQDQASGGYTF. The whole variable domain, remainder taken from reference TRBV14 and TRBJ1-2, is EAGVTQFPSHSVIEKGQTVTLRCDPISGHDNLYWYRRVMGKEIKFLLHFVKESKQDESGMPNNRFLAERTGGTYSTLKVQPAELEDSGVYFCASSQDQASGGYTFGSGTRLTVV.

The sample holds many counts of this clonotype. The V call is TRBV7-9, the J call TRBJ2-7; perhaps D is TRBD1 or TRBD2 (6 bases each). The germline CDR1 and CDR2 sequences are SEHNR and FQNEAQ (reference sequence). V lost 5 bases to trimming and J lost 7 bases, with 21 bases between them. This CDR3 comprises 15 residues. CDR3: CASSQGGCEPGEQYF. DNA for the CDR3: TGTGCCAGCAGCCAAGGGGGGTGTGAGCCGGGGGAGCAGTACTTC. Complete variable domain (other parts from reference TRBV7-9 and TRBJ2-7): DTGVSQNPRHKITKRGQNVTFRCDPISEHNRLYWYRQTLGQGPEFLTYFQNEAQLEKSRLLSDRFSAERPKGSFSTLEIQRTEQGDSAMYLCASSQGGCEPGEQYFGPGTRLTVT.

This clonotype was detected many times. This rearrangement joins TRBV5-1 to TRBJ2-1; 11 nucleotides agree with TRBD2. Germline V lookup: CDR1 SGHRS, CDR2 YFSETQ. V lost 6 bases to trimming and J lost 5 bases; unmatched junction nucleotides: 7. The CDR3 has 15 amino acids. In DNA form, the CDR3 reads TGCGCCAGCACCTTACTAGCGGGAGCGGACAATGAGCAGTTCTTC. Its translation: CASTLLAGADNEQFF. Variable domain in full (rest from reference TRBV5-1 and TRBJ2-1): KAGVTQTPRYLIKTRGQQVTLSCSPISGHRSVSWYQQTPGQGLQFLFEYFSETQRNKGNFPGRFSGRQFSNSRSEMNVSTLELGDSALYLCASTLLAGADNEQFFGPGTRLTVL.

This clonotype was seen repeatedly, ten times or more. J is TRBJ2-3 and V is TRBV20-1; 10 bases align to TRBD2. Germline CDR1 is DFQATT and CDR2 is SNEGSKA (reference sequence). V shed 6 bases, J shed 4 bases, and the junction held 13 bases outside the gene matches. The CDR3 consists of 16 residues. CDR3 sequence reads: CSAQELAGEGSDTQYF. In DNA form, the CDR3 reads TGCAGTGCCCAAGAGCTAGCGGGAGAAGGGTCAGATACGCAGTATTTT.